This TCR beta chain is from a study of CD8 T cells in Susac syndrome. Study in general: Blood was drawn from patients with Susac syndrome. At that point, they were therapy-naive, on corticosteroids, or on intravenous immunoglobulin alone. Points from the study as a whole: Repertoires of Susac syndrome CD4+ T cells lacked clonal expansion.

This CDR3 contains 15 residues. A quantity of roughly 0.5 to 1 ug RNA underwent reverse transcription using random hexamers. Amplification of TCR beta CDR3 by immunoSEQ multiplex PCR spanned 54 Vbeta and 13 Jbeta. TCRdb reprocessed the immunoSEQ multiplex PCR reads with MiXCR, giving one entry per CDR3 protein. The sample has about 94,000 distinct CDR3 sequences, around 94% seen once. This clonotype was counted a single time. Its target is unknown. The TCR comes from a human donor with Susac syndrome. The chain is built from TRBV21-1 and TRBJ2-5; the table's D gene call, TRBD2, was not cross checked with the DNA. TRBV21-1 is a pseudogene segment. Sample: CD4+ T cells from PBMCs. CDR3 loop: CASSSPGGLQETQYF. The DNA for the CDR3 is TGTGCCAGCAGCTCGCCGGGGGGACTACAAGAGACCCAGTACTTC.